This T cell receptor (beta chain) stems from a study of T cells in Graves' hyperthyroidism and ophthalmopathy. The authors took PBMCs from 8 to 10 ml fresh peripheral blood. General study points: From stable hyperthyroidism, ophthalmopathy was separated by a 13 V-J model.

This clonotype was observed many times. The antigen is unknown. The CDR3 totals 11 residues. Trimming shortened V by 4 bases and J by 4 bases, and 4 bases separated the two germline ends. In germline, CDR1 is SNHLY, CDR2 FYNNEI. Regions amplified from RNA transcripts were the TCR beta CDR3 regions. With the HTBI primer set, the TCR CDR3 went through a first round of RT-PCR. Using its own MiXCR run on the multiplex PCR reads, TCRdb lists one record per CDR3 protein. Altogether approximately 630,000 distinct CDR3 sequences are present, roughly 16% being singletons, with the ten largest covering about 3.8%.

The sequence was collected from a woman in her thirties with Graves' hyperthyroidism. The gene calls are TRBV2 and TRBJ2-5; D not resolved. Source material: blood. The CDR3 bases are TGTGCCAGCAGTGTAGCAGAGACCCAGTACTTC. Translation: CASSVAETQYF.